The 16 T cell receptor beta chains presented below share a single source sample, sequenced in a study of identical twins. TCRdb re-analysed the 5' RACE reads in MiXCR, keeping a single row per CDR3 protein. The table records over 200,000 distinct CDR3 sequences, roughly a tenth of them present only once. The sample comprised memory T cells sorted from blood. The source of these receptors is a man aged 50-60 years in good health.

The table lists this clonotype with a few counts. This chain uses TRBV27 with TRBJ2-3; D ambiguous. CDR3 length equals 14 residues. Trimming stripped 5 bases from V and 3 bases from J, with 12 bases between. Germline V gives CDR1 MNHEY, CDR2 SMNVEV (reference sequence). DNA for the CDR3: TGTGCCAGCAGTATCGGGTACAGTACAGATACGCAGTATTTT. This codes for CASSIGYSTDTQYF.

This chain's CDR3 is CSARPGARADTQYF. CDR3 in DNA: TGCAGTGCTAGACCCGGGGCGAGGGCAGATACGCAGTATTTT. The chain has TRBV20-1 and TRBJ2-3; D may match TRBD1 or TRBD2 (5 bases each). The CDR3 is 14 amino acids. The V end was cut by 2 bases, the J end by 4 bases, with 13 bases between. CDR1 and CDR2 (germline): DFQATT, SNEGSKA (reference sequence).

This clonotype appeared many times. The chain is built from TRBV5-1 and TRBJ2-3; no definite D call. Trimming took 4 bases from V and 4 from J, leaving 13 bases between them. In germline, CDR1 is SGHRS, CDR2 YFSETQ. The CDR3 is 14 residues long. Written as DNA, the CDR3 is TGCGCCAGCAGCCCCACCTCTAATGCAGATACGCAGTATTTT. Encoded protein: CASSPTSNADTQYF.

This clonotype has ten or more counts. This chain connects TRBV27 to TRBJ2-1, with unresolved D. Trimming left V 7 bases short and J 5 bases short, with 18 bases between. This CDR3 spans 15 amino acids. Looked up from germline, CDR1 is MNHEY and CDR2 is SMNVEV (reference sequence). CDR3 protein: CASTSARRTDNEQFF. For the CDR3, the DNA is TGTGCCAGCACCTCGGCGCGCCGCACGGACAATGAGCAGTTCTTC.

This clonotype was seen ten or more times. The chain employs TRBV29-1 and TRBJ2-5, with 7 bases that match TRBD2. J was trimmed by 3 bases and V by 8 bases; bases with no gene match: 3. CDR1 and CDR2 (germline): SQVTM, ANQGSEA. The CDR3 sequence is 11 residues long. CDR3 region: CSHGGEETQYF. CDR3 nucleotide sequence: TGCAGCCATGGGGGGGAAGAGACCCAGTACTTC.

The gene calls are TRBV2 and TRBJ1-4, with 7 bases matching TRBD1. CDR1 is SNHLY and CDR2 is FYNNEI in the germline V gene. The CDR3 consists of 19 residues. The V and J ends lost 6 bases and 6 bases, in that order; junction bases with no gene match: 22. The DNA for the CDR3 is TGTGCCAGCAGGCCCGGCTCGACGCTTAAGACAGGGCGGGATGAAAAACTGTTTTTT. Residues: CASRPGSTLKTGRDEKLFF.

This clonotype was counted many times. The chain employs TRBV6-5 and TRBJ2-2; D remains unclear. CDR3 size: 13 residues. CDR1 and CDR2 (germline): MNHEY, SVGAGI. Trimming took off 3 bases at V and 4 bases at J, with 6 bases between the two ends. In DNA form, the CDR3 reads TGTGCCAGCAGTTATTTTGGCACCGGGGAGCTGTTTTTT. Translation: CASSYFGTGELFF.

The J gene is TRBJ2-7, the V gene TRBV28; D is possibly TRBD1 (5 bases). The CDR3 length is 13 residues. Per germline, CDR1 MDHEN and CDR2 SYDVKM. Trimming took off 3 bases at V and 4 bases at J, with 10 bases between the two ends. CDR3 bases: TGTGCCAGCAGTTTCCCAGGGTTGTACGAGCAGTACTTC. Its protein product is CASSFPGLYEQYF.

This clonotype was counted a few times. The chain recombines TRBV28 with TRBJ2-1; the D gene is possibly TRBD1 (6 bases). V lost 5 bases to trimming and J lost 6 bases, with 17 bases between them. Germline-derived CDR1 and CDR2 are MDHEN and SYDVKM. The CDR3 is 15 residues long. As DNA, the CDR3 is TGTGCCAGCAGTGCCCTTCCCCCCAGGGGCAATGAGCAGTTCTTC. Translated: CASSALPPRGNEQFF.

J is TRBJ1-5 and V is TRBV15; D gene ambiguous. Germline values: CDR1 LNHNV, CDR2 YYDKDF (reference sequence). The CDR3 consists of 15 residues. Trimming removed 0 bases from V and 6 bases from J, with 12 bases in between. Written as DNA, the CDR3 is TGTGCCACCAGCAGAGATTGGGCGGGGTTTCAGCCCCAGCATTTT. It specifies CATSRDWAGFQPQHF.

The chain recombines TRBV4-3 with TRBJ1-2; D is perhaps TRBD1 (6 bases). The CDR3 is 17 residues long. Germline V CDR1 and CDR2: LGHNA, YSLEER. The V end lost 0 bases, the J end lost 8 bases, and 22 bases lay between the germline ends. CDR3 in DNA: TGCGCCAGCAGCCAAGAGGTTCGGGGGCCGGGTTTGAGGGGCTACACCTTC. Encoded protein: CASSQEVRGPGLRGYTF.

This rearrangement joins TRBV6-1 to TRBJ2-1; TRBD2 might be the D (6 bases). V dropped 4 bases and J dropped 1 base, with 11 bases sitting between them. Germline V gives CDR1 MNHNS, CDR2 SASEGT. The CDR3 extends over 15 amino acids. CDR3 region: CASSANLASYNEQFF. CDR3 sequence (DNA): TGTGCCAGCAGTGCGAACCTAGCGTCCTACAATGAGCAGTTCTTC.

This clonotype has at least ten counts. This rearrangement joins TRBV5-1 to TRBJ1-4, with a tentative D call TRBD1 (5 bases). Germline V gene lookup returns CDR1 SGHRS and CDR2 YFSETQ. V lost 0 bases and J 7 bases, leaving 16 bases between the germline ends. This CDR3 is 16 amino acids long. The CDR3 sequence is CASSLVGGNAAEKLFF. The CDR3 DNA follows: TGCGCCAGCAGCTTGGTCGGGGGGAATGCGGCTGAAAAACTGTTTTTT.

This clonotype turned up a few times. The rearrangement links TRBV3-1 to TRBJ2-1; no definite D call. The CDR3 is 16 amino acids. CDR1 LGHDT and CDR2 YNNKEL come from the germline V gene (reference sequence). The V end was cut by 0 bases, the J end by 7 bases, with 16 bases between. The CDR3: CASSQEVGILGNEQFF. Written as DNA, the CDR3 is TGTGCCAGCAGCCAAGAAGTAGGAATTCTGGGGAATGAGCAGTTCTTC.

This clonotype was seen more than once but under ten times. The chain combines TRBV5-1 with TRBJ2-1; 8 positions match TRBD1. After removal of 4 bases from V and 3 bases from J, the junction contained 6 bases not matched to a gene. CDR1 and CDR2 from the germline V gene are SGHRS and YFSETQ. The CDR3 consists of 15 residues. The CDR3 bases are TGCGCCAGCAGCCCAGACAGGGGTAACTACAATGAGCAGTTCTTC. Translated, it gives CASSPDRGNYNEQFF.

The J gene is TRBJ1-2, the V gene TRBV29-1, with 7 bases identical to TRBD1. The CDR3 length is 12 residues. In germline, CDR1 is SQVTM, CDR2 ANQGSEA. V shed 4 bases and J 7 bases; nucleotides not matched to a gene: 6. The CDR3 sequence: CSVGQGQGGYTF. The DNA of the CDR3 is TGCAGCGTTGGACAGGGCCAGGGTGGCTACACCTTC.